Listed here are 28 T cell receptor beta chains from one sample, sequenced in a study of blood T cell repertoires in COVID-19. Profiled with immunoSEQ multiplex PCR; TCRdb holds only in-frame clones, not every one. The top ten clones hold 2% to 2.5% of a sample with fewer than 450,000 clones, approximately 85% of them seen once. Sequencing was performed on PBMCs or T cells enriched from blood (not recorded which). The receptor source for this set is a middle-aged woman with acute COVID-19.

The chain joins TRBV3-1 (or the pseudogene TRBV3-2) to TRBJ2-7; TRBD2 aligns across 11 bases. The trim removed 2 bases at V and 6 bases at J, leaving 6 bases unmatched. CDR3 length: 15 amino acids. Germline loops: CDR1 LGHDT, CDR2 YNNKEL (reference sequence). The CDR3 protein is CASSQTSGGPVEQYF. The CDR3, as DNA: TGTGCCAGCAGCCAAACTAGCGGGGGCCCGGTCGAGCAGTACTTC.

The chain links TRBV27 to TRBJ2-5; D perhaps matches TRBD2 (5 bases). Germline values: CDR1 MNHEY, CDR2 SMNVEV (reference sequence). This CDR3 contains 18 residues. V was clipped by 0 bases and J by 1 base, with 18 bases between them. In DNA form, the CDR3 reads TGTGCCAGCAGTTTATCTACGGGTTGGGAGTTGGGCCAAGAGACCCAGTACTTC. It encodes CASSLSTGWELGQETQYF.

The V gene is TRBV15, the J gene TRBJ1-6; 7 bases fit TRBD1. This CDR3 is 15 amino acids long. V trimming: 0 bases; J trimming: 9 bases; junction bases outside the gene matches: 5. Germline V gene sequence: CDR1 LNHNV, CDR2 YYDKDF (reference sequence). CDR3 amino acids: CATSRDSGTVSPLHF. The CDR3 nucleotides read TGTGCCACCAGCAGAGACTCGGGGACAGTTTCACCCCTCCACTTT.

The chain employs TRBV25-1 and TRBJ2-3; 8 nucleotides agree with TRBD2. The germline CDR1 and CDR2 sequences are MGHDK and SYGVNS. CDR3 length equals 16 residues. The trim removed 1 base at V and 9 bases at J, leaving 12 bases unmatched. CDR3 bases: TGTGCCAGCAGTGAATTGGGCAGCGGGGGTGGTGAAACGCAGTATTTT. Protein sequence: CASSELGSGGGETQYF.

The chain is built from TRBV20-1 and TRBJ2-1; D remains ambiguous. The CDR3 sequence is 11 residues long. In germline, CDR1 is DFQATT, CDR2 SNEGSKA (reference sequence). V gave up 6 bases and J gave up 5 bases, with 8 bases separating them. The CDR3 bases are TGCAGTGCCCACAGAAACAATGAGCAGTTCTTC. This codes for CSAHRNNEQFF.

This clone was seen more than once but under ten times. The chain employs TRBV4-1 and TRBJ2-1, with 7 nucleotides matching TRBD1. There are 14 residues in the CDR3. The V and J ends lost 4 bases and 6 bases, in that order; junction bases with no gene match: 6. The germline V gene has CDR1 MGHRA and CDR2 YSYEKL. The CDR3 DNA reads as TGCGCCAGCAGCCCCCACTGGACAGGCAATGAGCAGTTCTTC. Its translation: CASSPHWTGNEQFF.

The chain couples TRBV11-2 to TRBJ2-7, with 9 bases identical to TRBD2. Losses at the gene ends were 1 base for V and 7 bases for J; bases not matched to a gene: 8. Germline V gene lookup returns CDR1 SGHAT and CDR2 FQNNGV. The CDR3 is 15 residues long. The DNA of the CDR3 is TGTGCCAGCAGCTTAGTACTGGGGAGCGGGGGGGAGCAGTACTTC. It translates to CASSLVLGSGGEQYF.

V usage is TRBV10-3 and J usage is TRBJ1-2, with D tentatively TRBD1 (5 bases). The V gene lost 10 bases and the J gene lost 0 bases, with 18 bases spanning the gap. The CDR3 is made up of 15 amino acids. The germline CDR1 and CDR2 sequences are ENHRY and SYGVKD. The CDR3, as DNA: TGTGCCACCAAGGGAGGACAAGGGGCTAACTATGGCTACACCTTC. It is translated as CATKGGQGANYGYTF.

The rearrangement joins TRBV30 to TRBJ2-7, with 9 bases aligning to TRBD1. V trimming: 3 bases; J trimming: 3 bases; junction bases outside the gene matches: 6. The CDR3 has 14 amino acids. Germline-derived CDR1 and CDR2 are GTSNPN and SVGIG (reference sequence). The CDR3 loop reads CAWRGQGQGYEQYF. The CDR3 bases are TGTGCCTGGAGGGGACAGGGCCAGGGCTACGAGCAGTACTTC.

The genes are TRBV9 and TRBJ1-6; D perhaps matches TRBD1 (5 bases). The CDR3 runs to 15 residues. Germline V gene data show CDR1 as SGDLS and CDR2 as YYNGEE. V lost 3 bases to trimming and J lost 0 bases, with 7 bases between them. The CDR3 loop is CASSGQSSYNSPLHF. The CDR3 DNA sequence: TGTGCCAGCAGCGGACAGAGCTCCTATAATTCACCCCTCCACTTT. The whole variable domain, filled in from reference TRBV9 and TRBJ1-6, reads DSGVTQTPKHLITATGQRVTLRCSPRSGDLSVYWYQQSLDQGLQFLIQYYNGEERAKGNILERFSAQQFPDLHSELNLSSLELGDSALYFCASSGQSSYNSPLHFGNGTRLTVT.

V and J are TRBV19 and TRBJ1-2, with TRBD1 identical over 8 bases. Per the germline V gene, CDR1 is LNHDA and CDR2 is SQIVND (reference sequence). CDR3 size: 15 residues. The ends lost 8 bases at V and 4 bases at J; junction bases unmatched: 12. The CDR3 is CASEGQGTMGYGYTF. The CDR3 bases are TGTGCCAGTGAAGGACAGGGCACCATGGGCTATGGCTACACCTTC. Based on the CDR3 plus reference TRBV19 and TRBJ1-2, the full variable domain is DGGITQSPKYLFRKEGQNVTLSCEQNLNHDAMYWYRQDPGQGLRLIYYSQIVNDFQKGDIAEGYSVSREKKESFPLTVTSAQKNPTAFYLCASEGQGTMGYGYTFGSGTRLTVV.

This chain connects TRBV30 to TRBJ2-7, with 8 bases aligning to TRBD1. From germline, CDR1 is GTSNPN and CDR2 SVGIG (reference sequence). The V gene end was trimmed by 4 bases and the J gene end by 6 bases; junction bases not matched to a gene: 5. CDR3 size: 12 residues. As DNA, the CDR3 is TGTGCCTGGACGGGACAGGAGGGCGAGCAGTACTTC. This translates into CAWTGQEGEQYF.

The CDR3 coding sequence is TGTGCCAGCTCACCACGTATAAATCAGCCCCAGCATTTT. It translates to CASSPRINQPQHF. The V call is TRBV18, the J call TRBJ1-5, with D uncertain. Germline V lookup: CDR1 KGHSH, CDR2 LQKENI. The CDR3 length is 13 residues. Trimming removed 1 base at V and 4 bases at J, with 5 bases between.

CDR3 protein: CASRPETGTGADEQYF. CDR3 DNA sequence: TGTGCCAGCAGACCAGAGACCGGGACAGGGGCCGACGAGCAGTACTTC. The chain is built from TRBV5-6 and TRBJ2-7; 10 bases agree with TRBD1. The CDR3 is made up of 16 amino acids. Germline values: CDR1 SGHDT, CDR2 YYEEEE. V was clipped by 5 bases and J by 5 bases; unmatched bases: 13.

The rearrangement links TRBV7-9 to TRBJ1-3; a weak D match, TRBD1 (6 bases). CDR1 and CDR2 (germline): SEHNR, FQNEAQ (reference sequence). Between the trimmed V and J ends, which lost 11 bases and 0 bases, there was a span of 14 bases. CDR3 length: 14 residues. The CDR3 DNA reads as TGTGCCTCCGGCCCGGACAGCTCTGGAAACACCATATATTTT. This codes for CASGPDSSGNTIYF.

The V and J genes are TRBV5-1 and TRBJ2-7; tentative D call: TRBD1 (6 bases). V dropped 3 bases and J dropped 0 bases, with 16 bases sitting between them. The V gene's germline CDR1 is SGHRS and CDR2 YFSETQ. This CDR3 is built from 16 residues. In DNA form, the CDR3 reads TGCGCCAGCAGCTCATCTACAGGGTCCCACTCCTACGAGCAGTACTTC. Its protein is CASSSSTGSHSYEQYF.

V is TRBV30 and J is TRBJ1-4, with D tentatively TRBD1 (5 bases). The CDR3 extends over 14 amino acids. The V end lost 2 bases, the J end lost 7 bases, and 14 bases lay between the germline ends. CDR1 is GTSNPN and CDR2 is SVGIG in the germline V gene (reference sequence). The CDR3 is CAWSQGREREKLFF. The CDR3 DNA is TGTGCCTGGAGTCAGGGTAGGGAACGTGAAAAACTGTTTTTT.

The chain combines TRBV10-1 with TRBJ2-7, with 13 nucleotides matching TRBD2. The germline V gene encodes CDR1 WNHNN and CDR2 SYGVQD (reference sequence). Trimming took 7 bases from V and 0 from J; bases not matched to a gene: 6. This CDR3 contains 16 residues. CDR3 sequence: CASKKGLAGSSYEQYF. CDR3 nucleotide sequence: TGCGCCAGCAAGAAGGGACTAGCGGGGAGCTCCTACGAGCAGTACTTC.

The gene calls are TRBV19 and TRBJ2-1, with TRBD1 matching 8 bases. Germline assignment: CDR1 LNHDA and CDR2 SQIVND (reference sequence). V was pared by 0 bases and J by 12 bases, with 4 bases of the junction left unmatched. The CDR3 consists of 13 residues. CDR3 amino acids: CASSIDGDRGQFF. For the CDR3, the DNA is TGTGCCAGTAGTATAGACGGAGACAGGGGGCAGTTCTTC.

J is TRBJ2-7 and V is TRBV12-3 or TRBV12-4, with D perhaps matching TRBD1 (6 bases). The V end was cut by 4 bases, the J end by 9 bases, with 13 bases between. This CDR3 has 12 amino acids. The CDR3 protein is CASSSPDSSQYF. The CDR3 DNA reads TGTGCCAGCAGTTCCCCGGACAGTTCGCAGTACTTC.

CDR3 sequence: CASSGLGPEAFF. CDR3 in DNA: TGCGCCAGCAGTGGATTGGGGCCTGAAGCTTTCTTT. V and J are TRBV10-2 and TRBJ1-1; a possible D gene is TRBD1 (5 bases). Germline CDR1 WSHSY, CDR2 SAAADI. CDR3 length: 12 amino acids. The V end was cut by 4 bases, the J end by 6 bases, with 9 bases between.

The chain links TRBV2 to TRBJ1-6, with TRBD1 identical over 9 bases. The CDR3 totals 16 residues. Germline V gene data show CDR1 as SNHLY and CDR2 as FYNNEI. Germline trimming cut 8 bases from V and 8 bases from J; bases unmatched to any gene: 13. The CDR3 nucleotides read TGTGCCAGCTTCACTAGGACGGACAGGGGTGATTCACCCCTCCACTTT. Amino acid sequence: CASFTRTDRGDSPLHF.

The genes are TRBV19 and TRBJ1-2; 9 nucleotides agree with TRBD1. Germline CDR1 LNHDA, CDR2 SQIVND (reference sequence). Trimming removed 1 base from V and 4 bases from J; junction bases left unmatched: 10. This CDR3 comprises 17 residues. The CDR3 sequence: CASSIATATGGGYGYTF. CDR3 nucleotides: TGTGCCAGTAGTATAGCGACCGCAACAGGGGGCGGCTATGGCTACACCTTC.

The chain carries TRBV5-1 and TRBJ2-7; D remains unclear. V was cut by 6 bases and J by 1 base, with 8 bases left in between. Germline V gene lookup returns CDR1 SGHRS and CDR2 YFSETQ. The CDR3 has 12 residues. CDR3 loop: CASKSSSYEQYF. The CDR3 region has the DNA TGCGCCAGCAAAAGTAGTTCCTACGAGCAGTACTTC.

The CDR3: CAISWDRGNEQYF. The CDR3 DNA reads TGTGCCATCAGTTGGGACAGGGGCAACGAGCAGTACTTC. The rearrangement uses TRBV10-3 and TRBJ2-7; 10 bases agree with TRBD1. The J segment lost 5 bases and the V segment lost 5 bases, leaving 3 bases of the junction unmatched. From germline, CDR1 is ENHRY and CDR2 SYGVKD. The CDR3 runs to 13 residues.

To note about this clone: Other DNA sequences in the same sample also yield this CDR3. The chain joins TRBV7-8 to TRBJ1-4; 10 bases are shared with TRBD1. There are 14 residues in the CDR3. From germline, CDR1 is SGHVS and CDR2 FQNEAQ. Trimming took 5 bases from V and 7 from J; bases not matched to a gene: 4. The DNA for the CDR3 is TGTGCCAGCAGCCCGGGACAGGGGTTTGAAAAACTGTTTTTT. Translating it yields CASSPGQGFEKLFF.

The gene calls are TRBV5-5 and TRBJ2-1; 12 nucleotides match TRBD1. Germline V gives CDR1 SGHKS, CDR2 YYEKEE (reference sequence). CDR3 size: 15 residues. Trimming took 2 bases from V and 8 from J; bases not matched to a gene: 5. CDR3 nucleotides: TGTGCCAGCAGCTTCCGGGACAGGGGGCTTGATGAGCAGTTCTTC. This encodes CASSFRDRGLDEQFF.

The chain has TRBV27 and TRBJ2-7; TRBD1 might be the D (5 bases). This CDR3 has 14 residues. Germline V gene sequence: CDR1 MNHEY, CDR2 SMNVEV (reference sequence). V was trimmed by 6 bases and J by 1 base, leaving 13 bases between them. CDR3 region: CASSYRPGSYEQYF. The CDR3, as DNA: TGTGCCAGCAGCTATAGACCAGGGTCCTACGAGCAGTACTTC.